Presented here are 10 T cell receptor beta chains from one specimen sequenced in a study of response to subunit inactivated influenza vaccine. Via MiXCR, TCRdb re-called the RT-PCR reads, giving one row per CDR3 protein. The sample carries about 650,000 distinct CDR3 sequences, 12% to 15% recorded once. The sequencing here drew on PBMCs from blood, taken 14 to 15 days before vaccination. These receptors all stem from a man aged 50 to 59 who received an inactivated influenza vaccine.

This clonotype was seen a handful of times. The V and J genes are TRBV2 and TRBJ2-1; no firm D call. The CDR3 contains 11 residues. Germline V lookup: CDR1 SNHLY, CDR2 FYNNEI. The V end lost 2 bases, the J end lost 5 bases, and 1 base lay between the germline ends. This chain's CDR3 is CASSENNEQFF. For the CDR3, the DNA is TGTGCCAGCAGTGAAAACAATGAGCAGTTCTTC.

The rearrangement uses TRBV11-2 and TRBJ2-1; D is perhaps TRBD1 (5 bases). V dropped 5 bases and J dropped 5 bases, with 10 bases sitting between them. Germline-derived CDR1 and CDR2 are SGHAT and FQNNGV. This CDR3 is 13 amino acids long. CDR3 region: CASSPRTNNEQFF. CDR3 nucleotides: TGTGCCAGCAGCCCCCGGACAAACAATGAGCAGTTCTTC.

The J gene is TRBJ2-1, the V gene TRBV5-1, with TRBD2 matching over 9 bases. This CDR3 has 17 residues. Unmatched junction bases numbered 13, after V lost 2 bases and J lost 7 bases. The germline V gene encodes CDR1 SGHRS and CDR2 YFSETQ. The CDR3 sequence is CASSFGLAPTPLNEQFF. DNA of the CDR3: TGCGCCAGCAGCTTTGGACTAGCGCCGACCCCACTTAATGAGCAGTTCTTC.

The chain uses TRBV5-1 and TRBJ2-2; D is perhaps TRBD2 (6 bases). Trimming removed 6 bases at V and 4 bases at J, with 10 bases between. The CDR3 is 13 amino acids. Germline V CDR1 and CDR2: SGHRS, YFSETQ. The chain's CDR3 is CASKEGCTGELFF. The CDR3 DNA sequence: TGCGCCAGCAAGGAGGGGTGCACCGGGGAGCTGTTTTTT.

This clonotype was seen only a few times. The rearrangement uses TRBV7-2 and TRBJ2-7; 8 bases map to TRBD1. CDR1 is SGHTA, CDR2 FQGNSA, per germline. V gave up 7 bases and J gave up 3 bases; unmatched junction bases: 8. The CDR3 totals 14 residues. The CDR3 nucleotides are TGTGCCAGCAAACCCTCCGGACAGGGCTACGAGCAGTACTTC. This encodes CASKPSGQGYEQYF.

This clonotype has a handful of counts. The rearrangement links TRBV7-3 to TRBJ2-5; 7 positions match TRBD1. CDR3 length: 13 amino acids. Germline V gives CDR1 SGHTA, CDR2 FQGTGA. The V segment lost 5 bases and the J segment 3 bases; nucleotides outside the gene matches: 3. The chain's CDR3 is CASSQGTEETQYF. CDR3 nucleotides: TGTGCCAGCAGCCAAGGGACAGAAGAGACCCAGTACTTC.

This clonotype was found a few times. The chain employs TRBV5-6 and TRBJ2-4; 8 bases fit TRBD2. The junction had 6 bases not matched to a gene; V was cut back by 4 bases and J by 3 bases. Germline V gene data show CDR1 as SGHDT and CDR2 as YYEEEE. This CDR3 has 15 residues. CDR3 region: CASSQLAVGKNIQYF. The DNA of the CDR3 is TGTGCCAGCAGCCAACTAGCGGTTGGCAAAAACATTCAGTACTTC.

This clonotype was seen a few times. V gene TRBV12-5 combines with J gene TRBJ2-1, with D tentatively TRBD1 (6 bases). This CDR3 spans 14 amino acids. V dropped 2 bases and J dropped 4 bases, with 9 bases sitting between them. Germline loops: CDR1 LGHNT, CDR2 FRNRAP. CDR3 nucleotides: TGTGCTAGTGGTTTGACAGGGTTATACAATGAGCAGTTCTTC. It yields the protein CASGLTGLYNEQFF. Complete variable domain (other parts from reference TRBV12-5 and TRBJ2-1): DARVTQTPRHKVTEMGQEVTMRCQPILGHNTVFWYRQTMMQGLELLAYFRNRAPLDDSGMPKDRFSAEMPDATLATLKIQPSEPRDSAVYFCASGLTGLYNEQFFGPGTRLTVL.

This rearrangement joins TRBV4-1 to TRBJ1-6; D remains ambiguous. CDR3 length equals 13 residues. Germline CDR1 is MGHRA and CDR2 is YSYEKL. Between the trimmed V and J ends, which lost 0 bases and 11 bases, there was a span of 8 bases. CDR3: CASSQDPGPPLHF. CDR3 nucleotides: TGCGCCAGCAGCCAAGATCCCGGGCCACCCCTCCACTTT.

This clonotype was detected only a few times. The genes are TRBV11-1 and TRBJ2-5; 7 bases match TRBD2. The ends lost 5 bases at V and 7 bases at J; junction bases unmatched: 10. The CDR3 loop spans 14 amino acids. In germline, CDR1 is SGHAT, CDR2 FQDESV (reference sequence). CDR3 sequence (DNA): TGTGCCAGCAGCGGCAACGCGGGGGACGGGACCCAGTACTTC. Amino acid sequence: CASSGNAGDGTQYF.